The clone carrying this T cell receptor (beta chain) showed up many times. Antigen unknown. V lost 6 bases and J lost 4; bases outside the gene matches: 4. The germline CDR1 and CDR2 sequences are MNHEY and SVGEGT. The CDR3 sequence is 13 residues long. Template switching created a universal primer site, and the cDNA included unique molecular identifiers. TCRdb re-analysed the 5' RACE reads in MiXCR, keeping a single row per CDR3 protein. This table holds roughly 490,000 distinct CDR3 sequences, over 11% found once. These data come from a study of identical twins. Study observations and caveats: Twins shared out-of-frame alpha sequences with excess low generation probability. Carriage of fewer insertions was seen in abundant cord blood beta clonotypes, whereas memory repertoires showed none.

These data were likewise used in another study, on yellow fever vaccine responses in identical twins. That study reports: Vaccine-induced T cell responses in twins were reportedly observed to appear partly convergent, partly personalized.

The V call is TRBV6-2 or TRBV6-3, the J call TRBJ1-1; 8 nucleotides line up with TRBD1. The sequence was collected from a young woman in good health. Sequenced material: CD4+ T cells sorted from blood. CDR3 sequence: CASRNGQGTEAFF. The CDR3 coding sequence is TGTGCCAGCAGGAACGGACAGGGCACTGAAGCTTTCTTT.